This TCR beta chain is from a study of a mutant IDH1 vaccine in newly diagnosed glioma. Repertoires were generated with immunoSEQ multiplex PCR, while TCRdb's copy carries only in-frame clones and drops some. The table lists about 94,000 clones, just under 90% of them singletons. Time point given: week 47, end of study. Topical imiquimod accompanied each vaccine dose, which consisted of 300 ug of mutant IDH1 20-mer peptide. For this clone: No antigen is known for it.

From germline, CDR1 is GTSNPN and CDR2 SVGIG (reference sequence). V was clipped by 7 bases and J by 8 bases, with 20 bases between them. The CDR3 extends over 14 amino acids. The receptor comes from a woman aged 45-65 years with glioma. Sequenced here: PBMCs, sampled from a glioma patient whose treatment included an IDH1 peptide vaccine. This chain links TRBV30 with TRBJ1-4; D possibly corresponds to TRBD1 (5 bases). The CDR3 bases are TGTGCCTTGGAGTCGGGGACCGTGAAGGAAAAACTGTTTTTT. This codes for CALESGTVKEKLFF. Drawing the rest from reference TRBV30 and TRBJ1-4, the complete variable domain is SQTIHQWPATLVQPVGSPLSLECTVEGTSNPNLYWYRQAAGRGLQLLFYSVGIGQISSEVPQNLSASRPQDRQFILSSKKLLLSDSGFYLCALESGTVKEKLFFGSGTQLSVL.